This TCR beta chain is from a study of T cells in Graves' hyperthyroidism and ophthalmopathy (dated by TCRdb to the late 2010s). General notes on the study: Peripheral blood was sampled at the time of initial diagnosis, prior to any treatment. The study also compared thyroid tissue and blood T-cell repertoires from about 6 Graves' hyperthyroidism patients. The paper reports TCR Vbeta CDR3 sequencing of some 140 peripheral blood samples: around 45 ophthalmopathy, 70 to 85 hyperthyroidism and approximately 17 progressor patients. The 85 to 100 discovery patients were divided at random into training and test sets in a 7:3 ratio. To identify distinguishing TCR V-J signatures, a discovery cohort of around 98 patients was used, comprising roughly 45 with Graves' ophthalmopathy and some 60 with stable Graves' hyperthyroidism. Once sampling was done, hyperthyroidism patients were given methimazole at a starting dose of 30 mg daily, whereas ophthalmopathy patients were given high-dose intravenous methylprednisolone. Whether ophthalmopathy could be predicted prospectively was tested in an independent validation cohort made up of roughly 19 hyperthyroidism patients plus 17 patients who later progressed to ophthalmopathy. Results and caveats for the whole study, not just this receptor: Most expanded thyroid clonotypes (frequency above 0.001) were also detected in blood, suggesting blood repertoires may reflect thyroid immune responses. Sample size was not statistically predetermined, and blinding of investigators to group allocation was not performed. During validation, the model predicted progression to ophthalmopathy a median of about 5.9 months ahead of onset, with 60% to 71% sensitivity and 72% to 85% specificity. In cross-validation, a model built on a 13 V-J signature told ophthalmopathy apart from stable hyperthyroidism with approximately 91% sensitivity and approximately 84% specificity, and in testing the same model reached 80%/75%.

This clonotype was detected ten times or more. The antigen it binds to is not known. One base away there is no much larger clone; base qualities are not given. Hyperthyroidism patients were newly diagnosed, with disease duration under 2 months, and aged 18 to 65 years. Exclusion was applied to patients with uncontrolled infections, other autoimmune diseases, pregnancy or lactation. Clinical symptoms, serum thyroxine and TRAb, thyroid ultrasound, and orbital computed tomography formed the basis for the diagnoses. Blood from progressor patients was drawn when they were first diagnosed with hyperthyroidism, before any ophthalmopathy symptoms appeared. Ficoll-Paque density gradient centrifugation was used to isolate PBMCs from around 10 ml of fresh peripheral blood. Progressor patients were defined as those initially diagnosed with Graves' hyperthyroidism in whom ophthalmopathy developed during follow-up. Trizol reagent was used to extract total RNA, and RNA quality was then checked on an Agilent 2100 Bioanalyzer.

The trim is 6 bases for V and 6 bases for J, with a gap of 14 bases between the germline ends. Taken from cysteine to phenylalanine, the CDR3 has 13 residues. Left in the record is the CDR3 DNA by itself, 39 bases read in frame from the first base. The TCR beta CDR3 regions were amplified from RNA transcripts. The TCR CDR3 was subjected to a first round of RT-PCR using the HTBI primer set and the Qiagen OneStep RT-PCR kit. Libraries were constructed in a second round of multiplex PCR, after which size selection and purification were carried out. Paired-end sequencing of the libraries was performed with 100 bp reads on an Illumina HiSeq2000. On the study's bioinformatics: SOAPnuke was used to process the raw data, throwing out any read that contained adapters or uncalled bases, had a mean Phred below 15, or lacked an exact constant-primer or identifier match. COPE v1.2.5 was used to merge high-quality paired reads, and clonotypes were defined as unique nucleotide sequences. MiTCR v1.1 was used to align clonotypes to the IMGT TRBV, TRBD and TRBJ reference segments. Only V-J combinations with frequency above 0.0001, covering 99% to 99.2% of repertoires, were analysed. The TCS score was defined as F50 (clonal expansion) divided by E x V (chaos), with BLOSUM62-based TCRdist calculated between CDR3 peptides within each V-J. Welch's t-statistics and random forest reduced 500 to 650 V-J features to 10 to 15, which were used in a naive Bayes classifier (R e1071). Using fastp trimming at Q25 and MiXCR clonotype assembly, TCRdb reanalyzed the public sequencing data and kept in-frame beta chains. CDR3 protein sequences are deduplicated, and each keeps its most common genes and DNA. The V and J calls shown here were made by TCRdb, not taken from the authors' results. The sample contains 270,000 or so distinct CDR3 sequences, 20% to 25% of them found a single time. The top ten clones comprise about 30% of the sample.

The V gene is TRBV12-3 or TRBV12-4 and the J gene is TRBJ2-5; the D gene is perhaps TRBD1 or TRBD2, each of them matching over 5 bases. The clonotype originates from a man aged 35 to 55 with Graves' hyperthyroidism that later progressed to Graves' ophthalmopathy. Material: blood. The DNA is TGTGCCAGCAGCCCCGCCCCGGGGCAGACCCAGTACTTC. Its product reads: CASSPAPGQTQYF.